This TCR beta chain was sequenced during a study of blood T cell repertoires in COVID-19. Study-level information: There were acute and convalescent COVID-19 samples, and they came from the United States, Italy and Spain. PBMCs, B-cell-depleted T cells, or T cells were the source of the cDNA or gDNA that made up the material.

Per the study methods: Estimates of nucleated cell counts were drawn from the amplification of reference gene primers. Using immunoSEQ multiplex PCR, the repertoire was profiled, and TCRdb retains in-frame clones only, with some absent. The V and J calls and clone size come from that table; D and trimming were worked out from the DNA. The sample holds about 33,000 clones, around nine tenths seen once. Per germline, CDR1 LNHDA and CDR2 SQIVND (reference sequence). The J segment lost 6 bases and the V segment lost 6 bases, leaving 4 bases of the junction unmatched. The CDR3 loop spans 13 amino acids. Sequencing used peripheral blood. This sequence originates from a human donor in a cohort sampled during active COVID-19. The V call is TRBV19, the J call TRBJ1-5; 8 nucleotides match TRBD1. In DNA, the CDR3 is TGTGCCAGTAGCAGGGGGCAGAGTCAGCCCCAGCATTTT. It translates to CASSRGQSQPQHF.